This T cell receptor beta chain was obtained from a study of shared clonotypes between healthy human individuals. Study in general: Three CD4 naive, three CD4 memory, two CD8 naive and one CD8 memory plate were used per donor. Study-wide points: Sharing across four donors was highest in naive CD4 (roughly 5%) and lowest in memory CD8 (roughly 0.4%). Only blood underwent sampling, and tissue repertoires likely differ. Non-shared clonotypes were found to have lower generation probabilities than the clonotypes that were shared by all four of the sorted-subset donors.

CD45RO-negative, CCR7-positively selected cells formed the naive CD8 fraction, excluding terminally differentiated effector memory CD45RA+ cells. Only in-frame clones appear in the TCRdb table, and some are missing; sequencing was by immunoSEQ multiplex PCR. The top ten clones hold more than 1.5% of a sample with a few million clones, about 94% of them seen once. Per germline, CDR1 MGHDK and CDR2 SYGVNS. The CDR3 is 16 amino acids. V lost 4 bases and J 7 bases, leaving 19 bases between the germline ends. As for this clone: The antigen remains unidentified.

The chain employs TRBV25-1 and TRBJ2-2; TRBD1 or TRBD2 may be the D gene (7 bases each). Specimen: naive CD8+ T cells from PBMCs. The receptor comes from a man younger than 30 in good health. Some clones in this sample may be carry-over from other donors' samples. This chain's CDR3 is CASSGRGRGQGGELFF. In nucleotides, the CDR3 is TGTGCCAGCAGTGGAAGGGGGAGGGGGCAAGGCGGGGAGCTGTTTTTT.